This note documents a single TCR beta chain sequence. As yet, its antigen is unknown. The cohort excluded patients with autoimmune disease history or systemic immunosuppression. These data are taken from a study of OX40 agonist ivuxolimab in advanced cancers. Study-wide context: Aged about 23 to 90 with a mean of about 60 years, they were approximately 80% male. Overall study findings and caveats: At 0.1 to 3.0 mg/kg, clonal expansion of CD4+ and CD8+ blood T cells had occurred by week 6.

TCRdb's table, derived via immunoSEQ multiplex PCR, lists solely in-frame clones and lacks some. The data contain more than 30,000 clones, about 86% of them singletons. Sequencing used CD4+ or CD8+ T cells sorted from blood, obtained in a trial of the OX40 agonist ivuxolimab. The TCR sequence derives from an adult with an advanced solid tumor such as melanoma, head and neck, liver or kidney cancer.

The CDR3 DNA reads TGTGCCTCCGAACAGGGGATGAACACTGAAGCTTTCTTT. Translated: CASEQGMNTEAFF. The V and J genes are TRBV10-3 and TRBJ1-1; 7 bases agree with TRBD1. With 11 bases clipped from V and 0 bases from J, the junction kept 6 bases outside the gene matches. Looked up from germline, CDR1 is ENHRY and CDR2 is SYGVKD. This CDR3 contains 13 residues.